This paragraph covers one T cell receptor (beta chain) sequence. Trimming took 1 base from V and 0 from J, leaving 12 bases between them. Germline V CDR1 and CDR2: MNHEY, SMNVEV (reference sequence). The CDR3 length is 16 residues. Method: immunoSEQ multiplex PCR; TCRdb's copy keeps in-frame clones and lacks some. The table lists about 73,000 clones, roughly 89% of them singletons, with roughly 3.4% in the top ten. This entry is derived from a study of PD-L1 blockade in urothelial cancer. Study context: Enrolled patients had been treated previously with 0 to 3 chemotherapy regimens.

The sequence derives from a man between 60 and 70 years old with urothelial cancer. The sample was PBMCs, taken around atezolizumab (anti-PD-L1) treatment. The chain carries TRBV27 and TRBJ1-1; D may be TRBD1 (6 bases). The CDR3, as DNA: TGTGCCAGCAGTTTATTCCAGGGGCGACTGAACACTGAAGCTTTCTTT. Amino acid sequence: CASSLFQGRLNTEAFF.